These 7 T cell receptor beta chains were sequenced from one sample in a study of blood T cell repertoires in COVID-19. Sequencing used immunoSEQ multiplex PCR; TCRdb keeps in-frame clones, though not all of them. The repertoire holds tens of thousands of clones, more than 70% seen once, with about 7.1% in the top ten. Sequencing was done on a sample of peripheral blood. These receptors originate from a man aged 60 to 75 with acute or convalescent COVID-19.

The chain recombines TRBV27 with TRBJ1-2, with a weak D call TRBD1 (5 bases). V lost 5 bases to trimming and J lost 4 bases, with 11 bases between them. The V gene's germline CDR1 is MNHEY and CDR2 SMNVEV (reference sequence). The CDR3 totals 13 residues. CDR3 nucleotides: TGTGCCAGCAGTCCCCGGGGGAGCTATGGCTACACCTTC. This sequence encodes CASSPRGSYGYTF.

J is TRBJ2-3 and V is TRBV5-1, with TRBD2 matching 12 bases. This CDR3 contains 16 residues. Germline CDR1 is SGHRS and CDR2 is YFSETQ. The V gene end was trimmed by 0 bases and the J gene end by 3 bases; junction bases not matched to a gene: 2. DNA of the CDR3: TGCGCCAGCAGCTTGGAGCTAGCGGGGGGGACAGATACGCAGTATTTT. Translating it yields CASSLELAGGTDTQYF. Based on the CDR3 plus reference TRBV5-1 and TRBJ2-3, the full variable domain is KAGVTQTPRYLIKTRGQQVTLSCSPISGHRSVSWYQQTPGQGLQFLFEYFSETQRNKGNFPGRFSGRQFSNSRSEMNVSTLELGDSALYLCASSLELAGGTDTQYFGPGTRLTVL.

V gene TRBV14 combines with J gene TRBJ1-1; 7 bases are a match to TRBD1. Germline values: CDR1 SGHDN, CDR2 FVKESK. The length of the CDR3 is 13 residues. Trimming cost V 3 bases and J 4 bases; bases outside gene matches: 2. The CDR3 protein is CASSQGTATEAFF. The CDR3 bases are TGTGCCAGCAGCCAGGGGACAGCCACTGAAGCTTTCTTT.

The chain has TRBV27 and TRBJ2-7; perhaps TRBD1 as D (6 bases). V lost 5 bases to trimming and J lost 5 bases, with 13 bases between them. The CDR3 totals 13 residues. In germline, CDR1 is MNHEY, CDR2 SMNVEV (reference sequence). The CDR3 loop is CASSTNRVHEQYF. CDR3 bases: TGTGCCAGCAGTACCAACAGGGTACACGAGCAGTACTTC.

This clone has only a few counts. CDR3 loop: CASSRGSNGYTF. Written as DNA, the CDR3 is TGTGCCAGCAGCCGAGGTAGCAATGGCTACACCTTC. The J gene is TRBJ1-2, the V gene TRBV3-1 (or the pseudogene TRBV3-2); D is undetermined. The CDR3 loop spans 12 amino acids. The V end was cut by 4 bases, the J end by 6 bases, with 9 bases between. Germline V lookup: CDR1 LGHDT, CDR2 YNNKEL (reference sequence).

This rearrangement joins TRBV2 to TRBJ2-5; maybe TRBD1 (6 bases). Trimming stripped 8 bases from V and 4 bases from J, with 20 bases between. Germline V gives CDR1 SNHLY, CDR2 FYNNEI. The CDR3 is 15 amino acids. The CDR3 region is CASSEGGFDRETQYF. DNA of the CDR3: TGTGCCAGCTCAGAAGGGGGTTTCGATAGAGAGACCCAGTACTTC. The full variable domain, with the rest looked up from reference TRBV2 and TRBJ2-5, is EPEVTQTPSHQVTQMGQEVILRCVPISNHLYFYWYRQILGQKVEFLVSFYNNEISEKSEIFDDQFSVERPDGSNFTLKIRSTKLEDSAMYFCASSEGGFDRETQYFGPGTRLLVL.

The chain is built from TRBV19 and TRBJ2-2; TRBD2 agrees at 10 bases. This CDR3 has 15 amino acids. Germline-derived CDR1 and CDR2 are LNHDA and SQIVND (reference sequence). V lost 10 bases, J lost 6 bases, and 11 bases stayed unmatched. This CDR3 is CATYASGGGSGELFF. CDR3 coding DNA: TGTGCCACCTATGCTAGCGGGGGCGGTTCCGGGGAGCTGTTTTTT.